The 19 T cell receptor beta chains presented below share a single source sample, sequenced in a study of somatic mutations in cytotoxic T cells in rheumatoid arthritis. The repertoire was sequenced with immunoSEQ multiplex PCR; TCRdb's copy has only in-frame clones and lacks some. The sample contains some 18,000 clones, about 81% of which appear only once. The sequencing sample was made of CD8+ T cells sorted from blood. These receptors originate from an adult with rheumatoid arthritis.

This clone appeared a few times. The chain uses TRBV6-5 and TRBJ2-7; possibly TRBD1 for D (5 bases). Germline V lookup: CDR1 MNHEY, CDR2 SVGAGI. The V end lost 3 bases, the J end lost 2 bases, and 11 bases lay between the germline ends. The CDR3 covers 14 residues. CDR3 coding DNA: TGTGCCAGCAGTTATTCCAGGGCGACCTACGAGCAGTACTTC. As protein: CASSYSRATYEQYF.

Only one count was recorded for this clone. J is TRBJ2-5 and V is TRBV9; TRBD2 matches at 13 bases. V shed 3 bases and J 4 bases; nucleotides not matched to a gene: 9. The CDR3 spans 17 residues. Germline V CDR1 and CDR2: SGDLS, YYNGEE. DNA of the CDR3: TGTGCCAGCAGCGACGGACTAGCGGGGGATGTGGGAGAGACCCAGTACTTC. It encodes CASSDGLAGDVGETQYF.

The CDR3: CSLHLAGELFF. DNA of the CDR3: TGCAGCCTACATCTCGCCGGGGAGCTGTTTTTT. The rearrangement joins TRBV29-1 to TRBJ2-2, with D unclear. CDR1 is SQVTM, CDR2 ANQGSEA, per germline. The CDR3 loop spans 11 amino acids. V dropped 8 bases and J dropped 6 bases, with 10 bases sitting between them.

This clone was seen only a few times. The chain links TRBV4-3 to TRBJ1-3; D not certain. CDR1 LGHNA and CDR2 YSLEER come from the germline V gene. The CDR3 length is 16 residues. Trimming took 0 bases from V and 4 from J, leaving 13 bases between them. CDR3 amino acids: CASSQDGEGWGNTIYF. The CDR3 DNA reads as TGCGCCAGCAGCCAAGACGGTGAAGGGTGGGGAAACACCATATATTTT.

The count of this clone is one. This chain uses TRBV13 with TRBJ2-7; 9 bases fit TRBD1. This CDR3 comprises 16 residues. Per the germline V gene, CDR1 is PRHDT and CDR2 is FYEKMQ (reference sequence). Trimming cost V 1 base and J 2 bases; bases outside gene matches: 6. CDR3 in amino acids: CASSLDAGTGTYEQYF. The DNA of the CDR3 is TGTGCCAGCAGCTTAGACGCCGGGACAGGGACCTACGAGCAGTACTTC.

V is TRBV6-1 and J is TRBJ1-3; D call uncertain. This CDR3 contains 19 residues. Looked up from germline, CDR1 is MNHNS and CDR2 is SASEGT. V was trimmed by 1 base and J by 0 bases, leaving 19 bases between them. As DNA, the CDR3 is TGTGCCAGCAGTGAAGAAGTTTTGTGGATGGGGTCCTCTGGAAACACCATATATTTT. Protein sequence: CASSEEVLWMGSSGNTIYF.

J is TRBJ1-1 and V is TRBV5-1, with 7 bases matching TRBD1. V shed 0 bases, J shed 3 bases, and the junction held 5 bases outside the gene matches. The CDR3 covers 15 residues. The germline V gene has CDR1 SGHRS and CDR2 YFSETQ. The chain's CDR3 is CASSLVGGQHTEAFF. DNA of the CDR3: TGCGCCAGCAGCTTGGTAGGGGGCCAGCACACTGAAGCTTTCTTT.

This clone was observed a single time. The V gene is TRBV28, the J gene TRBJ1-2; no definite D call. This CDR3 region has 13 residues. V lost 3 bases and J lost 2, with 7 bases in between. Germline CDR1 and CDR2: MDHEN and SYDVKM. DNA of the CDR3: TGTGCCAGCAGTTTGTCACAGAACTATGGCTACACCTTC. Its translation is CASSLSQNYGYTF.

The DNA of the CDR3 is TGTGCCAGCAGCTCCCACCTGAGTAGCGGGAGATACAATGAGCAGTTCTTC. Residues: CASSSHLSSGRYNEQFF. The rearrangement uses TRBV7-9 and TRBJ2-1; 9 bases line up with TRBD2. The germline CDR1 and CDR2 sequences are SEHNR and FQNEAQ (reference sequence). Unmatched junction bases numbered 11, after V lost 4 bases and J lost 4 bases. There are 17 residues in the CDR3.

This sequence joins TRBV9 and TRBJ2-3, with TRBD2 identical over 10 bases. The CDR3 consists of 16 residues. V gave up 3 bases and J gave up 8 bases; unmatched junction bases: 12. The V gene's germline CDR1 is SGDLS and CDR2 YYNGEE. This chain's CDR3 is CASSARGAGGRGTQYF. The CDR3 DNA reads as TGTGCCAGCAGCGCGCGGGGAGCGGGGGGGCGGGGTACGCAGTATTTT.

This sequence joins TRBV2 and TRBJ1-4; 8 nucleotides agree with TRBD1. The CDR3 runs 15 residues. The germline CDR1 and CDR2 sequences are SNHLY and FYNNEI. Trimming took 4 bases from V and 7 from J; bases not matched to a gene: 8. The chain's CDR3 is CASSGGQDRSEKLFF. The CDR3 coding sequence is TGTGCCAGCAGTGGGGGACAGGATCGGAGTGAAAAACTGTTTTTT.

The chain is built from TRBV5-6 and TRBJ1-5; 8 bases map to TRBD1. After removal of 3 bases from V and 8 bases from J, the junction contained 13 bases not matched to a gene. The CDR3 has 16 amino acids. Germline lookup yields CDR1 SGHDT and CDR2 YYEEEE. CDR3 region: CASSSATGVGFEPQHF. The CDR3 region has the DNA TGTGCCAGCAGCTCCGCGACAGGGGTCGGCTTCGAGCCCCAGCATTTT.

V is TRBV2 and J is TRBJ2-7; D gene uncertain. V lost 2 bases and J 0 bases, leaving 5 bases between the germline ends. The CDR3 has 13 amino acids. The V gene's germline CDR1 is SNHLY and CDR2 FYNNEI. CDR3 sequence: CASSESPSYEQYF. CDR3 sequence (DNA): TGTGCCAGCAGTGAATCGCCCTCCTACGAGCAGTACTTC.

V gene TRBV5-1 combines with J gene TRBJ2-3; TRBD2 is a possible D gene (6 bases). Trimming left V 2 bases short and J 1 base short, with 11 bases between. The CDR3 is 15 residues long. From germline, CDR1 is SGHRS and CDR2 YFSETQ. The DNA of the CDR3 is TGCGCCAGCAGCTTTAGAGGGGAGGGCACAGATACGCAGTATTTT. Its translation: CASSFRGEGTDTQYF.

The gene calls are TRBV14 and TRBJ2-7, with D possibly being TRBD2 (6 bases). This CDR3 has 14 amino acids. CDR1 SGHDN and CDR2 FVKESK come from the germline V gene. Trimming shortened V by 4 bases and J by 1 base, and 11 bases separated the two germline ends. This chain's CDR3 is CASSLREASYEQYF. The CDR3 DNA reads as TGTGCCAGCAGCCTAAGGGAGGCGTCCTACGAGCAGTACTTC.

The genes are TRBV25-1 and TRBJ2-1; 7 bases are a match to TRBD2. This CDR3 has 13 residues. The V and J ends lost 8 bases and 8 bases, in that order; junction bases with no gene match: 9. Germline V lookup: CDR1 MGHDK, CDR2 SYGVNS. The CDR3 here is CASLPGGSYEQFF. The DNA of the CDR3 is TGTGCCAGCCTACCGGGCGGGAGCTATGAGCAGTTCTTC.

The chain uses TRBV27 and TRBJ1-1; TRBD1 aligns across 7 bases. Trimming took 4 bases from V and 4 from J; bases not matched to a gene: 6. This CDR3 comprises 14 residues. Germline V lookup: CDR1 MNHEY, CDR2 SMNVEV (reference sequence). The CDR3 region is CASSYGTDSTEAFF. CDR3 sequence (DNA): TGTGCCAGCAGTTACGGGACAGATTCCACTGAAGCTTTCTTT.

This chain uses TRBV4-1 with TRBJ2-3; 7 bases map to TRBD2. Unmatched junction bases numbered 1, after V lost 4 bases and J lost 0 bases. This CDR3 spans 14 amino acids. Germline V CDR1 and CDR2: MGHRA, YSYEKL. The CDR3 loop is CASSRSGSTDTQYF. As DNA, the CDR3 is TGCGCCAGCAGCCGTAGCGGGAGCACAGATACGCAGTATTTT.

The table lists this clone with a few counts. The chain joins TRBV7-6 to TRBJ2-7; 8 bases align to TRBD2. CDR1 and CDR2 from the germline V gene are SGHVS and FNYEAQ. This CDR3 is built from 16 residues. Losses at the gene ends were 2 bases for V and 5 bases for J; bases not matched to a gene: 11. CDR3 nucleotides: TGTGCCAGCAGCTTAAACTACGGCGGGGGGAAGAACGAGCAGTACTTC. It yields the protein CASSLNYGGGKNEQYF.